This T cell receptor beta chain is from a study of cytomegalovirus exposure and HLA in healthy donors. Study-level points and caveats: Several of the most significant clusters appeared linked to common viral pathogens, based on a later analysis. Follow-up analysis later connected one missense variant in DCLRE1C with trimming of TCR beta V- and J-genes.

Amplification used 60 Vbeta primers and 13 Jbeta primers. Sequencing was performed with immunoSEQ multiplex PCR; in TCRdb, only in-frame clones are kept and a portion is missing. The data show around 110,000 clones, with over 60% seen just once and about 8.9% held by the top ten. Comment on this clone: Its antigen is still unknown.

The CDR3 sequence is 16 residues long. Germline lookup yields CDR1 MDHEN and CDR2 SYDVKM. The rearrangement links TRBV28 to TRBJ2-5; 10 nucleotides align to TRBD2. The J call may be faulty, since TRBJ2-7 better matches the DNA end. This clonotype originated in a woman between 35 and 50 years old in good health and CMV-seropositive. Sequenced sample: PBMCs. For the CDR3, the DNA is TGTGCCAGCAGTTCACTGACTAGCGGGCCACCCTACGAGCAGTACTTC. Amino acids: CASSSLTSGPPYEQYF.